This TCR beta chain originates from a study of blood T cell repertoires in COVID-19. Background on the study: T cells, B-cell-depleted T cells, or PBMCs provided the cDNA or gDNA that served as material.

Measured with immunoSEQ multiplex PCR; TCRdb has only the in-frame clones, and not every one. The sample includes 150,000 to 200,000 clones, nearly 85% seen only once; the top ten take roughly 5.1%. The sequencing input was peripheral blood. The sequence derives from a woman in her 30s with acute or convalescent COVID-19.

DNA of the CDR3: TGTGCCACCACGGACGGGAATAATTCACCCCTCCACTTT. It is translated as CATTDGNNSPLHF. This chain uses TRBV19 with TRBJ1-6; D is ambiguous. V shed 10 bases and J shed 5 bases, with 12 bases lying between them. The CDR3 length is 13 residues. Looked up from germline, CDR1 is LNHDA and CDR2 is SQIVND (reference sequence).